Judged by abundance, the clone carrying this T cell receptor beta chain is large. As yet, its antigen is unknown. These data originate in a study of immune cell composition in non-small cell lung cancer. Study-wide background: Tumours were mainly lung adenocarcinoma or squamous cell carcinoma. Points from the study as a whole: TIL tumour reactivity correlated with maximal tumour-associated clone frequency in adenocarcinoma. Squamous carcinomas (roughly 80%) more often had tumour-associated clones >0.5% than adenocarcinomas (approximately 35%).

Profiling relied on immunoSEQ multiplex PCR, and the TCRdb table lists in-frame clones only, not all of them. The sample gives about 1,800 clones, less than 75% of which show up once; over 15% is in the top ten. Normal lung was sampled as far from the tumour as possible, at least 3 cm. The sequence was collected from a human donor with non-small cell lung cancer. What was sequenced was non-adjacent lung tissue.

CDR3 amino acids: CASSQGGTGGTDTQYF. The CDR3 DNA reads as TGTGCCAGCAGCCAAGGGGGGACAGGGGGCACAGATACGCAGTATTTT. The V and J genes are TRBV4-2 and TRBJ2-3; 10 bases fit TRBD1. Germline lookup yields CDR1 LGHNA and CDR2 YNFKEQ. The CDR3 spans 16 residues. V lost 1 base to trimming and J lost 1 base; unmatched junction nucleotides: 2.